The following is a T cell receptor (beta chain) sequence with its context. As yet, its antigen is unknown. These data originate in a study of T-cell memory formation after mild COVID-19. Notes on the study in general: Clones which contracted sat mainly in CM and EM if CD4+, and in EMRA if CD8+. Prior to infection, memory already included some responding clones, suggesting cross-reactive memory joined. A balance of CD4 and CD8 characterized clones contracting day 15 to 85, whereas later expanders leaned CD4+.

This CDR3 region has 15 residues. TCRdb re-called the 5' RACE reads with MiXCR, one entry per CDR3 protein. The sample yields roughly 610,000 distinct CDR3 sequences, 15% to 20% seen once. The sequence was obtained from an adult woman who had mild COVID-19 (a few samples of this study predate the infection). Cell type and time point are not known. Specimen: PBMCs or a T cell subset sorted from them (not recorded which). The gene calls are TRBV21-1 and TRBJ1-2; the table's TRBD1 call for D was not verified on the DNA. TRBV21-1 is termed a pseudogene. The CDR3 sequence is CASSKVVTRVGGYTF. The DNA for the CDR3 is TGTGCCAGCAGCAAAGTGGTGACCCGGGTCGGGGGCTACACCTTC.